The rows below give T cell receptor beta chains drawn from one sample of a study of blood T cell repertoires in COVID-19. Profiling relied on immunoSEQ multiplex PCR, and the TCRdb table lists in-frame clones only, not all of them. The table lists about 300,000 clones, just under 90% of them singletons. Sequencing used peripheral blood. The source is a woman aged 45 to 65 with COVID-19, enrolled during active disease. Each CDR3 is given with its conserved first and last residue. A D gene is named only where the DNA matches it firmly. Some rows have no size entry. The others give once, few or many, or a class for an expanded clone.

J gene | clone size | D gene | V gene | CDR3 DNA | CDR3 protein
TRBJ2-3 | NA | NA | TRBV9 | TGTGCCAGTTCTCAAACTGGGAGTTGGAGCACAGATACGCAGTATTTT | CASSQTGSWSTDTQYF
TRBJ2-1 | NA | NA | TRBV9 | TGTGCCAGCAGCCCCGCCGGGGTTGGTGAGCAGTTCTTC | CASSPAGVGEQFF
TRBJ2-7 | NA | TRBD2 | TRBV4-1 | TGCGCCAGCAGCCAGGGGGGACTAACCTACGAGCAGTACTTC | CASSQGGLTYEQYF
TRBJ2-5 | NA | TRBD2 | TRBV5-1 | TGCGCCAGCAGCGCGGGGACTAGCGCCTATCGGGAGACCCAGTACTTC | CASSAGTSAYRETQYF
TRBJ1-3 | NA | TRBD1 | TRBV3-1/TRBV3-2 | TGTGCCAGCAGCCCTCGTGACAGGGGGGGAAACACCATATATTTT | CASSPRDRGGNTIYF
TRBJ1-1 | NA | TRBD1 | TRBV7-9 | TGTGCCAGCAGGACCTCAGGGGGCACTGAAGCTTTCTTT | CASRTSGGTEAFF
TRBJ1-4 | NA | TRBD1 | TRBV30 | TGTGCCTGGAGTGTACTAGGGACAGGGGGTGAAAAACTGTTTTTT | CAWSVLGTGGEKLFF
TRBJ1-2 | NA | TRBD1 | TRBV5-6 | TGTGCCAGCAGTCGTGGGACAGTCCCCTTCTACACCTTC | CASSRGTVPFYTF
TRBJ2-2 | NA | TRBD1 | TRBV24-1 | TGTGCCACCAGTGATTCCGGACAGGGGAGGACCAGGGAGCTGTTTTTT | CATSDSGQGRTRELFF
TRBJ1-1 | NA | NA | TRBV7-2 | TGTGCCAGCAGCTTATCAGGCAGGGTTGACACTGAAGCTTTCTTT | CASSLSGRVDTEAFF
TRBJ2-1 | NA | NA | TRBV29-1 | TGCAGCGTTGAATGGACAAGAAACAATGAGCAGTTCTTC | CSVEWTRNNEQFF
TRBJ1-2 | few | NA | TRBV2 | TGTGCCAGCAGCGAGACAGACTACTATGGCTACACCTTC | CASSETDYYGYTF
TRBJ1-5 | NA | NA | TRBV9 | TGTGCCAGCAGCGTAGGTCTGGGGCTGGGGCCCCAGCATTTT | CASSVGLGLGPQHF
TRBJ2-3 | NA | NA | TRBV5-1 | TGCGCCAGCAGCTTGAGTAGCAGGGCAAGCACAGATACGCAGTATTTT | CASSLSSRASTDTQYF
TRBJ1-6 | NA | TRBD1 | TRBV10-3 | TGTGCCATCAGGGCCGGGACAGGGGAATCACCCCTCCACTTT | CAIRAGTGESPLHF
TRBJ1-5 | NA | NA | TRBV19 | TGTGCCAGTAGTCTACGAGCCGGGGAGAATCAGCCCCAGCATTTT | CASSLRAGENQPQHF
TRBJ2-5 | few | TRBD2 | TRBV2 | TGTGCCAGCAGTGATTCGACTAGCCGCCAAGAGACCCAGTACTTC | CASSDSTSRQETQYF
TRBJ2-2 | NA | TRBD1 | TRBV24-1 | TGTGCCACCAGTGCCGTCTCGGGACAGGGGGCCGCCGGGGAGCTGTTTTTT | CATSAVSGQGAAGELFF
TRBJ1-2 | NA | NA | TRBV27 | TGTGCCAGCAGCTTCGGACACTCCTATGGCTACACCTTC | CASSFGHSYGYTF
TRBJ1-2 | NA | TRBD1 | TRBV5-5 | TGTGCCAGCAGTGTGACAGGGGCCTCTTCGAGTGGCTACACCTTC | CASSVTGASSSGYTF
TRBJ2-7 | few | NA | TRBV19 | TGTGCCAGTAGCCGTATAGTGGTCGGGGGGCGCTACGAGCAGTACTTC | CASSRIVVGGRYEQYF
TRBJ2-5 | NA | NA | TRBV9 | TGTGCCAGCAGCCAAGGACTGGGACAAATCCAAGAGACCCAGTACTTC | CASSQGLGQIQETQYF
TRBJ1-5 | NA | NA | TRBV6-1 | TGTGCCAGCAGTGAAGCCTCCAGCAATCAGCCCCAGCATTTT | CASSEASSNQPQHF
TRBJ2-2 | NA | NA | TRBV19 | TGTGCCAGTAGTAGACCCACAGGGTTCGCTGGGGCCGGGGAGCTGTTTTTT | CASSRPTGFAGAGELFF
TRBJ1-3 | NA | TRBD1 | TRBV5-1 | TGCGCCAGCAGCTTAGGGACAGGGGTGTCCTTCGGAAACACCATATATTTT | CASSLGTGVSFGNTIYF
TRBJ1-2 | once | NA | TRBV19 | TGTGCCAGTACCCCGGGGGGCTACTATGGCTACACCTTC | CASTPGGYYGYTF
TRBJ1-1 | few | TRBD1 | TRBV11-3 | TGTGCCAGCAGCTCGCGGACAGGTGTCGAAGCTTTCTTT | CASSSRTGVEAFF
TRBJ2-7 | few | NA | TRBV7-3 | TGTGCCAGCAGCTGGCCGGACAGACCACTTTACGAGCAGTACTTC | CASSWPDRPLYEQYF
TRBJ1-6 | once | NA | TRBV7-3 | TGTGCCAGCAGCTTATTGGGCAGTAATAATTCACCCCTCCACTTT | CASSLLGSNNSPLHF
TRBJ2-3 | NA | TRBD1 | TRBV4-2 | TGTGCCAGCAGCCCCTGCAGGGGGCCTTTT | CASSPCRGPF
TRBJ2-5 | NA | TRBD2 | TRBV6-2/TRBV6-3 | TGTGCCAGCCGCCCATCCACCGCCGTCGGGGGGGGGACCCAGTACTTC | CASRPSTAVGGGTQYF
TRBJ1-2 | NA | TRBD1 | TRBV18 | TGTGCCAGCTCGCTGGACAGGGAGGGCTATGGCTACACCTTC | CASSLDREGYGYTF
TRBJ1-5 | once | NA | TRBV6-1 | TGTGCCAGCAGTGACAGGGAGGGCGATCAGCCCCAGCATTTT | CASSDREGDQPQHF
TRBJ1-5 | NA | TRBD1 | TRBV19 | TGTGCCAGTAGTGGGGCGGACAGGGGGAATCAGCCCCAGCATTTT | CASSGADRGNQPQHF
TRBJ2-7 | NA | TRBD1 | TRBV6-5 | TGTGCCAGCACCCCAGGGGGTGGCGAGCAGTACTTC | CASTPGGGEQYF
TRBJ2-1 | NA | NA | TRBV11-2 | TGTGCCAGCAGCCCGCGGGACGTGTACAATGAGCAGTTCTTC | CASSPRDVYNEQFF
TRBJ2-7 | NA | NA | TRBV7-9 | TGTGCCAGCAGCCCTCTTGCCCAGAGGGGGGAGCAGTACTTC | CASSPLAQRGEQYF
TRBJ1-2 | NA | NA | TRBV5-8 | TGTGCCAGCAGCTTGGTTTTTTCGACCGGGACTAACTATGGCTACACCTTC | CASSLVFSTGTNYGYTF
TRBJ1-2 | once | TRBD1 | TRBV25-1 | TGTGCCAGCAGTGCCCTAGGGGGCTCGGGCTATGGCTACACCTTC | CASSALGGSGYGYTF
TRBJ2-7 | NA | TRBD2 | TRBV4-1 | TGCGCCAGCAGCCAAGGGACTAGCGGGAGGGACTTGTACTACGAGCAGTACTTC | CASSQGTSGRDLYYEQYF
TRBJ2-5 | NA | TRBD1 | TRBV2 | TGTGCCACCAGTCGCGAGGGACAGGGGTACCAAGAGACCCAGTACTTC | CATSREGQGYQETQYF
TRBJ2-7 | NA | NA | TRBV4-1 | TGCGCCAGCAGCCAAGGCCAGGGGGCGGGAGCCTCCTACGAGCAGTACTTC | CASSQGQGAGASYEQYF
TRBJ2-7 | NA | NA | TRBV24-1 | TGTGCCACCGCCGGGGGTGGCTCCTACGAGCAGTACTTC | CATAGGGSYEQYF
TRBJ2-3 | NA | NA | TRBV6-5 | TGTGCCGCGGGGTACCCTCATACGCAGTATTTT | CAAGYPHTQYF
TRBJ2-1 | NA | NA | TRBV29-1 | TGCAGCGTTGACAGGTCCAATGAGCAGTTCTTC | CSVDRSNEQFF
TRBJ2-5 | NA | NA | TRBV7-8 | TGTGCCAGCAGCTACCCAGTGTCAGAGACCCAGTACTTC | CASSYPVSETQYF
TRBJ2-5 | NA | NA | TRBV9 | TGTGCCAGCAGCGTAGTCGGCAGGGGAGAGAAGGAGACCCAGTACTTC | CASSVVGRGEKETQYF
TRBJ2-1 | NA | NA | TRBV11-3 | TGTGCCAGCAGCTTTAGATGGAATGAGCAGTTCTTC | CASSFRWNEQFF
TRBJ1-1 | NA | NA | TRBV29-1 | TGCAGCGTTGTTGATACGAGGGCAGGGAACACTGAAGCTTTCTTT | CSVVDTRAGNTEAFF
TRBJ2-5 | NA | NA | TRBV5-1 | TGCGCCAGCAGCTTATTTCGGTCGGGACAAGAGACCCAGTACTTC | CASSLFRSGQETQYF
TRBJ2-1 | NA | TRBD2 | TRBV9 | TGTGCCAGCAGCGTAGCTAGCGGGAGGGGGAATGAGCAGTTCTTC | CASSVASGRGNEQFF